This T cell receptor beta chain was retrieved from a study of T cells in women clearing cervical HPV infection. As regards this clone: Its antigen is not known. The CDR3 is cut off 3 residues early in the read; its end comes from the germline J gene.

Data came from immunoSEQ multiplex PCR; TCRdb stores just in-frame clones and leaves some out. There are tens of thousands of clones in the sample, with roughly 8.4% held by the top ten. Germline V lookup: CDR1 SEHNR, CDR2 FQNEAQ (reference sequence). The V segment lost 4 bases and the J segment 4 bases; nucleotides outside the gene matches: 2. The CDR3 length is 15 residues. Broader study findings: It is unknown whether associations predate infection; no effector/memory or HPV-specific sorting.

The V and J genes are TRBV7-9 and TRBJ2-3; 13 nucleotides align to TRBD2. The sequencing input was blood buffy coat. This TCR came from a woman between 18 and 75 years old with a cervical HPV16 infection that either progressed to CIN3+ or cleared (not recorded which). Partial CDR3 DNA: TGTGCCAGCAGCTCTGGACTAGCGGGAGCAGATACG. This encodes CASSSGLAGADT. The entire CDR3 is CASSSGLAGADTQYF.